Shown below are 2 T cell receptor beta chains from a single sample sequenced in a study of control samples from healthy donors and cancer patients. Repertoires were generated with immunoSEQ multiplex PCR, while TCRdb's copy carries only in-frame clones and drops some. The data show about 150,000 clones, more than 90% seen once. The sequenced material came from blood. These receptors were taken from a man under 40 in good health.

For this clone: A clone one base away is much larger, so this may be a read error. This chain connects TRBV6-5 to TRBJ1-3; 9 nucleotides line up with TRBD1. Germline values: CDR1 MNHEY, CDR2 SVGAGI. V gave up 6 bases and J gave up 0 bases; unmatched junction bases: 0. CDR3 size: 14 residues. In nucleotides, the CDR3 is TGTGCCAGCAGGACAGGGGGCTCTGGAAACACCATATATTTT. This sequence encodes CASRTGGSGNTIYF.

The V gene is TRBV7-9, the J gene TRBJ2-2; TRBD2 matches 12 bases. The V segment lost 3 bases and the J segment 2 bases; nucleotides outside the gene matches: 4. CDR3 length equals 17 residues. Germline lookup yields CDR1 SEHNR and CDR2 FQNEAQ (reference sequence). In DNA, the CDR3 is TGTGCCAGCAGCTTCACTAGCGGGGGGTTCAACACCGGGGAGCTGTTTTTT. It specifies CASSFTSGGFNTGELFF.